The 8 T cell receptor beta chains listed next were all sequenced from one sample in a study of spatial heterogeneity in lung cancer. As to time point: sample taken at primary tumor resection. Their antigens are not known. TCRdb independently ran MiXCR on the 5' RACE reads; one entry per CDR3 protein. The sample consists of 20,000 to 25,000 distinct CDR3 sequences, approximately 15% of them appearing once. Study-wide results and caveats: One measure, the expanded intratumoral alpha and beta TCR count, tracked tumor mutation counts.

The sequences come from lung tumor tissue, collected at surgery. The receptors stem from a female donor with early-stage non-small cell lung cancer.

Here the CDR3 DNA reads TGCGCCAGCAGTCATCTCACCTACCAGGGGGAAGTCCAGTACTTC. Residues: CASSHLTYQGEVQYF. The V and J genes are TRBV23-1 and TRBJ2-5, with TRBD1 matching 7 bases. TRBV23-1 is identified as an open reading frame with a role that is uncertain. The CDR3 runs to 15 residues. The V and J ends lost 3 bases and 10 bases, in that order; junction bases with no gene match: 14.

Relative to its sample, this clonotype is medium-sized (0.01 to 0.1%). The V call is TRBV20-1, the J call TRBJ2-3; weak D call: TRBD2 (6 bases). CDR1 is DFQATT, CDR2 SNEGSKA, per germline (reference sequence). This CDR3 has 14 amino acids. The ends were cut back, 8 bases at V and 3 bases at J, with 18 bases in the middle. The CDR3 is CSPIFNLATDTQYF. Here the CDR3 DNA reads TGCAGTCCCATTTTTAACCTAGCGACAGATACGCAGTATTTT.

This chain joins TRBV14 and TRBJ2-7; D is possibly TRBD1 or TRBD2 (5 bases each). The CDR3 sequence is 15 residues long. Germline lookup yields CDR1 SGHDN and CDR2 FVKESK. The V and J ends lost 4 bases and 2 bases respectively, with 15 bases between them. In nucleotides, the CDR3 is TGTGCCAGCAGCCGTGTCTCGGGGCCCCCCTACGAGCAGTACTTC. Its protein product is CASSRVSGPPYEQYF.

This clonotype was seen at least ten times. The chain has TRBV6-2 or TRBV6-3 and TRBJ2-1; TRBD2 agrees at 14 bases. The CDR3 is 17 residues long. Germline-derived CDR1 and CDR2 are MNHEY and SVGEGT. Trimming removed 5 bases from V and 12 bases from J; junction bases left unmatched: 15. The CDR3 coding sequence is TGTGCCAGCAGTCAACAGCCCGGGACTAGCGGGAGATCTGGGCAGTTCTTC. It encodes CASSQQPGTSGRSGQFF.

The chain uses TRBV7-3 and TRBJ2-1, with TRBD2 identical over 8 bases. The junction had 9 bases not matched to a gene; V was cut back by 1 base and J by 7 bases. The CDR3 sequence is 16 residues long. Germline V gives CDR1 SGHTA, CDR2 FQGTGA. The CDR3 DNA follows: TGTGCCAGCAGCTTAATGTCCACCGGGAGGGGAAATGAGCAGTTCTTC. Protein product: CASSLMSTGRGNEQFF. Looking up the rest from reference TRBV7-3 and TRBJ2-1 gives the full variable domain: GAGVSQTPSNKVTEKGKYVELRCDPISGHTALYWYRQSLGQGPEFLIYFQGTGAADDSGLPNDRFFAVRPEGSVSTLKIQRTERGDSAVYLCASSLMSTGRGNEQFFGPGTRLTVL.

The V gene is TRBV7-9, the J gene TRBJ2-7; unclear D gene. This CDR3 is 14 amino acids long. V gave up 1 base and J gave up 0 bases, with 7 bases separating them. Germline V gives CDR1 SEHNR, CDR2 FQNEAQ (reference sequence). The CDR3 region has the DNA TGTGCCAGCAGCTTAGGCCAGTTCTCCTACGAGCAGTACTTC. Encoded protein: CASSLGQFSYEQYF.

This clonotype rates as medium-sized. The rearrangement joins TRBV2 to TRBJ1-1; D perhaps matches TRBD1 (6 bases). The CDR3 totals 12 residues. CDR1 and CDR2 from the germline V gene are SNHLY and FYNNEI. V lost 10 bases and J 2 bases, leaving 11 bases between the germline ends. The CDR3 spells CAKTGLNTEAFF. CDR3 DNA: TGTGCCAAGACAGGTCTTAACACTGAAGCTTTCTTT. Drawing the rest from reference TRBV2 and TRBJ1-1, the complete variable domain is EPEVTQTPSHQVTQMGQEVILRCVPISNHLYFYWYRQILGQKVEFLVSFYNNEISEKSEIFDDQFSVERPDGSNFTLKIRSTKLEDSAMYFCAKTGLNTEAFFGQGTRLTVV.

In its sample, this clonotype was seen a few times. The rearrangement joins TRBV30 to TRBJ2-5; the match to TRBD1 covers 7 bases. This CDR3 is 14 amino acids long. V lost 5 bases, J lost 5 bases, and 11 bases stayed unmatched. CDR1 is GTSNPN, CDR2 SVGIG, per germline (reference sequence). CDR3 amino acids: CAWGGAGGVETQYF. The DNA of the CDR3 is TGTGCCTGGGGTGGGGCAGGGGGAGTGGAGACCCAGTACTTC.